Listed here are 8 T cell receptor beta chains from one sample, sequenced in a study of OX40 agonist ivuxolimab in advanced cancers. The repertoire was sequenced with immunoSEQ multiplex PCR; TCRdb's copy has only in-frame clones and lacks some. The sample shows over 45,000 clones, around nine tenths of them seen only once. Sequenced here: CD4+ or CD8+ T cells sorted from blood, sampled in a trial of the OX40 agonist ivuxolimab. The receptors shown here come from an adult with an advanced solid tumor such as melanoma, head and neck, liver or kidney cancer.

The genes are TRBV6-4 and TRBJ1-3; D not resolved. The germline V gene encodes CDR1 MRHNA and CDR2 SNTAGT. The CDR3 runs 15 residues. V lost 3 bases and J lost 2, with 11 bases in between. The CDR3 coding sequence is TGTGCCAGCAGTGAAGATTACGGGACTGGAAACACCATATATTTT. Amino acid sequence: CASSEDYGTGNTIYF.

This sequence joins TRBV4-1 and TRBJ2-3; 8 nucleotides match TRBD2. V shed 2 bases and J 4 bases; nucleotides not matched to a gene: 5. The CDR3 runs 15 residues. Germline V lookup: CDR1 MGHRA, CDR2 YSYEKL. In DNA, the CDR3 is TGCGCCAGCAGCCAAATGACTAGCGTGGCAGATACGCAGTATTTT. This gives the protein CASSQMTSVADTQYF.

The chain is built from TRBV28 and TRBJ2-7, with 9 bases identical to TRBD1. This CDR3 spans 16 amino acids. Germline CDR1 and CDR2: MDHEN and SYDVKM. Trimming took 3 bases from V and 3 from J; bases not matched to a gene: 9. CDR3 sequence (DNA): TGTGCCAGCAGTTTTATCGGGACAGGGTTTTTCTACGAGCAGTACTTC. The encoded protein is CASSFIGTGFFYEQYF. Full variable domain (rest looked up from reference TRBV28 and TRBJ2-7): DVKVTQSSRYLVKRTGEKVFLECVQDMDHENMFWYRQDPGLGLRLIYFSYDVKMKEKGDIPEGYSVSREKKERFSLILESASTNQTSMYLCASSFIGTGFFYEQYFGPGTRLTVT.

V and J are TRBV19 and TRBJ2-2, with D unclear. V lost 4 bases to trimming and J lost 6 bases, with 9 bases between them. Germline V gene data show CDR1 as LNHDA and CDR2 as SQIVND (reference sequence). The CDR3 is made up of 13 amino acids. This chain's CDR3 is CASSRITPGELFF. The CDR3 DNA reads as TGTGCCAGTAGTAGGATTACACCCGGGGAGCTGTTTTTT.

The chain uses TRBV5-4 and TRBJ1-1; tentatively, D is TRBD1 (6 bases). Germline CDR1 reads SGHNT; CDR2 reads YYREEE (reference sequence). The CDR3 loop spans 15 amino acids. The germline V and J ends were trimmed by 5 bases and 1 base, with 15 bases remaining between them. CDR3 region: CASRPGGPGNTEAFF. The CDR3 bases are TGTGCCAGCAGGCCGGGGGGCCCTGGGAACACTGAAGCTTTCTTT.

The V and J genes are TRBV6-5 and TRBJ2-5, with D perhaps being TRBD1 or TRBD2 (5 bases each). Trimming pared 2 bases from V and 5 bases from J, leaving 15 bases between. The germline CDR1 and CDR2 sequences are MNHEY and SVGAGI. The CDR3 is 15 residues long. CDR3 amino acids: CASSYDRGAMETQYF. The CDR3 nucleotides are TGTGCCAGCAGTTACGATCGAGGGGCCATGGAGACCCAGTACTTC.

The genes are TRBV30 and TRBJ2-5; D is unclear. V lost 2 bases to trimming and J lost 5 bases, with 6 bases between them. The CDR3 totals 11 residues. Germline CDR1 GTSNPN, CDR2 SVGIG (reference sequence). The CDR3 sequence: CAWSHRETQYF. The CDR3 DNA follows: TGTGCCTGGAGTCATCGGGAGACCCAGTACTTC.

The chain has TRBV7-3 and TRBJ2-5; weak D call: TRBD2 (6 bases). The CDR3 runs to 16 residues. Trimming shortened V by 0 bases and J by 4 bases, and 15 bases separated the two germline ends. Germline CDR1 is SGHTA and CDR2 is FQGTGA. CDR3 residues: CASSLTGGAGRETQYF. DNA for the CDR3: TGTGCCAGCAGCTTAACTGGGGGAGCGGGTCGAGAGACCCAGTACTTC.